These 9 T cell receptor beta chains were all obtained from the same sample, sequenced in a study of blood T cell repertoires in COVID-19. Some clones are missing from TCRdb's copy, which holds only in-frame ones; the method was immunoSEQ multiplex PCR. The sample consists of around 170,000 clones, around 86% of them appearing once. The material sequenced was peripheral blood. The source is a man aged 60-69 years with COVID-19, enrolled during active disease.

The genes are TRBV18 and TRBJ1-1; D gene ambiguous. V was clipped by 2 bases and J by 1 base, with 5 bases between them. Looked up from germline, CDR1 is KGHSH and CDR2 is LQKENI. This CDR3 is built from 13 residues. CDR3 sequence reads: CASSPSENTEAFF. The CDR3 nucleotides read TGTGCCAGCTCACCATCAGAGAACACTGAAGCTTTCTTT.

The genes are TRBV6-1 and TRBJ1-2; TRBD1 is a possible D gene (5 bases). The CDR3 runs 13 residues. With 3 bases removed from V and 4 bases from J, the gap between germline ends came to 9 bases. CDR1 and CDR2 from the germline V gene are MNHNS and SASEGT. In nucleotides, the CDR3 is TGTGCCAGCAGTGACACAGGCTCCTATGGCTACACCTTC. This translates into CASSDTGSYGYTF.

The chain carries TRBV7-2 and TRBJ1-5, with TRBD1 matching over 7 bases. The CDR3 extends over 15 amino acids. V was pared by 5 bases and J by 0 bases, with 4 bases of the junction left unmatched. Looked up from germline, CDR1 is SGHTA and CDR2 is FQGNSA. The CDR3 bases are TGTGCCAGCAGCCAAACAGGGGCTAGCAATCAGCCCCAGCATTTT. It codes for CASSQTGASNQPQHF.

J is TRBJ2-1 and V is TRBV3-1 (or the pseudogene TRBV3-2); D is undetermined. Germline-derived CDR1 and CDR2 are LGHDT and YNNKEL (reference sequence). The CDR3 has 17 amino acids. Trimming took off 4 bases at V and 0 bases at J, with 16 bases between the two ends. CDR3 coding DNA: TGTGCCAGCAGCCTGACCGGGTTCCTAAGCTCCTACAATGAGCAGTTCTTC. Protein: CASSLTGFLSSYNEQFF.

The chain combines TRBV7-2 with TRBJ1-1; D is undetermined. V was shortened by 5 bases and J by 4 bases, with 17 bases between the two germline ends. Per germline, CDR1 SGHTA and CDR2 FQGNSA. There are 15 residues in the CDR3. The CDR3 spells CASSPRAMESTEAFF. The CDR3 DNA reads as TGTGCCAGCAGCCCCCGAGCGATGGAGAGCACTGAAGCTTTCTTT.

The V gene is TRBV5-5, the J gene TRBJ2-6, with TRBD1 matching 9 bases. CDR3 length: 18 residues. Germline CDR1 reads SGHKS; CDR2 reads YYEKEE (reference sequence). V was pared by 4 bases and J by 1 base, with 9 bases of the junction left unmatched. In DNA, the CDR3 is TGTGCCAGCAGCCTACTACAGGGGGCACGGTCTGGGGCCAACGTCCTGACTTTC. It translates to CASSLLQGARSGANVLTF. Filled out from reference TRBV5-5 and TRBJ2-6, the complete variable domain reads DAGVTQSPTHLIKTRGQQVTLRCSPISGHKSVSWYQQVLGQGPQFIFQYYEKEERGRGNFPDRFSARQFPNYSSELNVNALLLGDSALYLCASSLLQGARSGANVLTFGAGSRLTVL.

The chain employs TRBV3-1 (or the pseudogene TRBV3-2) and TRBJ2-4, with 7 bases lining up with TRBD1. V lost 0 bases to trimming and J lost 2 bases; unmatched junction nucleotides: 10. Germline V gene lookup returns CDR1 LGHDT and CDR2 YNNKEL (reference sequence). The CDR3 contains 18 residues. In DNA, the CDR3 is TGTGCCAGCAGCCAAGATTCCGGACAGGAGGCGTCCAAAAACATTCAGTACTTC. It yields the protein CASSQDSGQEASKNIQYF.

The J gene is TRBJ1-2, the V gene TRBV7-2; D unclear. The CDR3 loop spans 13 amino acids. Germline V gene sequence: CDR1 SGHTA, CDR2 FQGNSA. The V end was cut by 9 bases, the J end by 1 base, with 12 bases between. The DNA of the CDR3 is TGTGCCAGTTCCCGTTCAGTTAACTATGGCTACACCTTC. This encodes CASSRSVNYGYTF.

This clone was detected a few times. This chain uses TRBV10-3 with TRBJ2-1; no clear D. Germline CDR1 and CDR2: ENHRY and SYGVKD. V shed 3 bases and J shed 0 bases, with 12 bases lying between them. The CDR3 loop spans 16 amino acids. This chain's CDR3 is CAISDAHPSSYNEQFF. The CDR3 region has the DNA TGTGCCATCAGTGATGCCCACCCCAGCTCCTACAATGAGCAGTTCTTC.